This TCR beta chain was recovered during a study of OX40 agonist ivuxolimab in advanced cancers. Overall study: Dose-escalation patients had hepatocellular carcinoma, melanoma, renal cell or head and neck cancer. Study-level points and caveats: CD8+ T cells were the subset that, on average, had more expanded clones than CD4+. Partial responders at 0.1-3.0 mg/kg showed near-lowest clonal expansion.

Profiling relied on immunoSEQ multiplex PCR, and the TCRdb table lists in-frame clones only, not all of them. The table lists roughly 120,000 clones, more than 80% of them singletons. CDR1 and CDR2 (germline): SGHTA, FQGNSA. Trimming took off 2 bases at V and 0 bases at J, with 5 bases between the two ends. CDR3 length: 14 amino acids. In the case of this clone: Its target is not known.

This sequence originates from an adult with an advanced solid tumor such as melanoma, head and neck, liver or kidney cancer. The chain combines TRBV7-2 with TRBJ1-3; D is uncertain. The source material was CD4+ or CD8+ T cells sorted from blood, sampled in a trial of the OX40 agonist ivuxolimab. CDR3 DNA: TGTGCCAGCAGCTTAACCAGCTCTGGAAACACCATATATTTT. Its translation is CASSLTSSGNTIYF.